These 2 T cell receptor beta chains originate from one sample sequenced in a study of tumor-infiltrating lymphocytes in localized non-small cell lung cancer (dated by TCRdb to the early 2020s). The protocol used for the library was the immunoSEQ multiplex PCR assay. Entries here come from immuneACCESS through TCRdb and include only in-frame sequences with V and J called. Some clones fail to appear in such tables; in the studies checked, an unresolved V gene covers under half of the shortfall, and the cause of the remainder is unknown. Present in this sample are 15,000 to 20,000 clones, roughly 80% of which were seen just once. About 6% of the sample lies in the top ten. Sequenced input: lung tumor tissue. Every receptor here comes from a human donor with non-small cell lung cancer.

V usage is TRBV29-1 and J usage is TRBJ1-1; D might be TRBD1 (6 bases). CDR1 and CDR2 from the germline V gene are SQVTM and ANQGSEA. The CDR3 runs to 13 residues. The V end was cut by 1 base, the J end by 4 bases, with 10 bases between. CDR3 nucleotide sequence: TGCAGCGTTGAAGGGACAGCGGGCACTGAAGCTTTCTTT. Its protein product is CSVEGTAGTEAFF.

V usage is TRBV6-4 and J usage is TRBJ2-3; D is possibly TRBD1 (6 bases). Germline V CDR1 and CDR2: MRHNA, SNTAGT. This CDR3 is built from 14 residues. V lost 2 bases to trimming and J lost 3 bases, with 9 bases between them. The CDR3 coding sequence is TGTGCCAGCAGTGACGGAGACAGGACAGATACGCAGTATTTT. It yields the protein CASSDGDRTDTQYF.